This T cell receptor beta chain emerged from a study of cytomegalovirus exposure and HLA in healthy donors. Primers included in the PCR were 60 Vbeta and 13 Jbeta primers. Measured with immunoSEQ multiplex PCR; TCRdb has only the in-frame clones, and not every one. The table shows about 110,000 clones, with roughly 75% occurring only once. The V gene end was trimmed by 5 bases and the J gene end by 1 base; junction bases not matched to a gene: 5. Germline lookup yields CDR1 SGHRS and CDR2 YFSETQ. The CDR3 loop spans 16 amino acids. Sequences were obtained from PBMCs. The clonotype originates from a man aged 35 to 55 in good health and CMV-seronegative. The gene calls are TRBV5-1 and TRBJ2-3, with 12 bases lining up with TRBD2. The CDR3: CASSRRLAGGTDTQYF. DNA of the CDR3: TGCGCCAGCAGTCGGAGACTAGCGGGGGGCACAGATACGCAGTATTTT. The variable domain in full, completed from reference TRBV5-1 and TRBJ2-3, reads KAGVTQTPRYLIKTRGQQVTLSCSPISGHRSVSWYQQTPGQGLQFLFEYFSETQRNKGNFPGRFSGRQFSNSRSEMNVSTLELGDSALYLCASSRRLAGGTDTQYFGPGTRLTVL.